The 6 T cell receptor beta chains below come from one sample, sequenced in a study of human T cells and chemical hapten exposure. Time point defined: patch test 3, about 24 weeks after DPC sensitization. Indicated treatment: therapeutic diphenylcyclopropenone sensitization with weekly scalp DPC. TCRdb itself ran the RACE reads through MiXCR, one entry per CDR3 protein. This table holds about 120,000 distinct CDR3 sequences, about 11% found once. The sequenced sample was whole blood, obtained in connection with sensitization to the hapten diphenylcyclopropenone (DPC). The receptors were sampled from a woman aged 50 to 65 with alopecia areata. Some clones in this sample may be carry-over from other donors' samples.

This clonotype was found many times. J is TRBJ2-5 and V is TRBV29-1; D gene ambiguous. Germline assignment: CDR1 SQVTM and CDR2 ANQGSEA. Trimming took off 6 bases at V and 5 bases at J, with 19 bases between the two ends. The CDR3 is 14 amino acids. CDR3 sequence: CSVWPMTGKETQYF. Here the CDR3 DNA reads TGCAGCGTGTGGCCCATGACGGGCAAGGAGACCCAGTACTTC.

The sample holds a few counts of this clonotype. This rearrangement joins TRBV11-2 to TRBJ2-3; D remains unclear. Looked up from germline, CDR1 is SGHAT and CDR2 is FQNNGV. The CDR3 loop spans 14 amino acids. V was pared by 3 bases and J by 2 bases, with 9 bases between. The CDR3 region has the DNA TGTGCCAGCAGCTTGAACAGTCACACAGATACGCAGTATTTT. This gives the protein CASSLNSHTDTQYF.

The V and J genes are TRBV18 and TRBJ2-5, with 8 bases aligning to TRBD2. The J segment lost 2 bases and the V segment lost 2 bases, leaving 13 bases of the junction unmatched. The CDR3 is 18 residues long. The germline V gene has CDR1 KGHSH and CDR2 LQKENI. The CDR3 is CASSPRMGSGGEQETQYF. For the CDR3, the DNA is TGTGCCAGCTCACCAAGGATGGGGAGCGGGGGAGAGCAAGAGACCCAGTACTTC.

This clonotype showed up just a few times. The chain carries TRBV24-1 and TRBJ1-2; 9 bases match TRBD1. The V segment lost 1 base and the J segment 5 bases; nucleotides outside the gene matches: 1. The CDR3 loop spans 14 amino acids. Germline V CDR1 and CDR2: KGHDR, SFDVKD. DNA of the CDR3: TGTGCCACCAGTGATTTTGGACAGGGGTATGGCTACACCTTC. Translating it yields CATSDFGQGYGYTF.

This clonotype was found many times. This chain links TRBV5-5 with TRBJ2-1; D is possibly TRBD2 (6 bases). Germline-derived CDR1 and CDR2 are SGHKS and YYEKEE (reference sequence). CDR3 length: 15 residues. V shed 6 bases and J shed 0 bases, with 13 bases lying between them. DNA for the CDR3: TGTGCCAGCAATCCCACGGGACTCTCCTACAATGAGCAGTTCTTC. This translates into CASNPTGLSYNEQFF. Based on the CDR3 plus reference TRBV5-5 and TRBJ2-1, the full variable domain is DAGVTQSPTHLIKTRGQQVTLRCSPISGHKSVSWYQQVLGQGPQFIFQYYEKEERGRGNFPDRFSARQFPNYSSELNVNALLLGDSALYLCASNPTGLSYNEQFFGPGTRLTVL.

The chain recombines TRBV18 with TRBJ1-2; 7 bases align to TRBD1. The germline V gene has CDR1 KGHSH and CDR2 LQKENI. J was trimmed by 8 bases and V by 6 bases; bases with no gene match: 6. CDR3 length: 12 amino acids. The CDR3, as DNA: TGTGCCAGCTCTCGCCAGGGGGACGGCTACACCTTC. Amino acids: CASSRQGDGYTF.